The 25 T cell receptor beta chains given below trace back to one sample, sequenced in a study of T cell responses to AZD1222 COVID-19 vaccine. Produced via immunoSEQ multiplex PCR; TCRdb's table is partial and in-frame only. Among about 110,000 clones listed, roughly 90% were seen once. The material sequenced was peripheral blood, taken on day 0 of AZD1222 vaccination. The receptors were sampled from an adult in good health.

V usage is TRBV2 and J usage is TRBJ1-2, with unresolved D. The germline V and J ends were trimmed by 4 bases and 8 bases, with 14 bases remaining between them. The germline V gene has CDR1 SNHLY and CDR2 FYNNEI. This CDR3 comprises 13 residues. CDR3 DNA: TGTGCCAGCAGTGTCCTGGAACAGCACGGCTACACCTTC. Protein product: CASSVLEQHGYTF.

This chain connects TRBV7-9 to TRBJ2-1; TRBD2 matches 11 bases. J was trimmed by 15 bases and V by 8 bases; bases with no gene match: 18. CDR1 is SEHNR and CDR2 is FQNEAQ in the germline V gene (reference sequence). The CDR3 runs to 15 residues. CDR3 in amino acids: CASRSVGTSGPSRFF. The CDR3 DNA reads TGTGCCAGCCGGTCTGTCGGGACTAGCGGCCCAAGCAGGTTCTTC.

The CDR3 is CASSLAGVGNQPQHF. CDR3 bases: TGTGCCAGCAGCTTAGCAGGGGTTGGCAATCAGCCCCAGCATTTT. The genes are TRBV7-2 and TRBJ1-5, with D perhaps TRBD1 (5 bases). This CDR3 region has 15 residues. Germline V gene data show CDR1 as SGHTA and CDR2 as FQGNSA. Trimming took off 0 bases at V and 2 bases at J, with 8 bases between the two ends.

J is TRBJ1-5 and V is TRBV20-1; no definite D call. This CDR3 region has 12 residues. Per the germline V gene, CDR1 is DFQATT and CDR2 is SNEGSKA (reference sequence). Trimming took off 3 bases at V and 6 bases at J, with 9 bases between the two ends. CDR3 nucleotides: TGCAGTGCTAGTCGCAGAAGTCAGCCCCAGCATTTT. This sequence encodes CSASRRSQPQHF.

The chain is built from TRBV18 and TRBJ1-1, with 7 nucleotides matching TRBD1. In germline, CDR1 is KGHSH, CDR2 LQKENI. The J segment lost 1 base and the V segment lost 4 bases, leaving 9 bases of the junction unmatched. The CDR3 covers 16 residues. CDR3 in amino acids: CASSRDRAAGNTEAFF. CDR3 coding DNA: TGTGCCAGCTCACGAGACAGGGCTGCAGGGAACACTGAAGCTTTCTTT.

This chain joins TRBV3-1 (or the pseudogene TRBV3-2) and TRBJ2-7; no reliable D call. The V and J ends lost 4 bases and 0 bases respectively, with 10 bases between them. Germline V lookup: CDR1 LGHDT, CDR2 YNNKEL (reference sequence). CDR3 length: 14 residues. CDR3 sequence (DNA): TGTGCCAGCAGCCCTGCGACCAGCTCCTACGAGCAGTACTTC. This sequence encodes CASSPATSSYEQYF.

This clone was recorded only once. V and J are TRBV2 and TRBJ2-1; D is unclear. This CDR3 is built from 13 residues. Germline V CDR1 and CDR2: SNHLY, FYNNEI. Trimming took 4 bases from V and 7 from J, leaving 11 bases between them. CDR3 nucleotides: TGTGCCAGCAGTGCCCCCGCCCGTAATGAGCAGTTCTTC. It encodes CASSAPARNEQFF. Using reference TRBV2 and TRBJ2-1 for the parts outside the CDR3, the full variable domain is EPEVTQTPSHQVTQMGQEVILRCVPISNHLYFYWYRQILGQKVEFLVSFYNNEISEKSEIFDDQFSVERPDGSNFTLKIRSTKLEDSAMYFCASSAPARNEQFFGPGTRLTVL.

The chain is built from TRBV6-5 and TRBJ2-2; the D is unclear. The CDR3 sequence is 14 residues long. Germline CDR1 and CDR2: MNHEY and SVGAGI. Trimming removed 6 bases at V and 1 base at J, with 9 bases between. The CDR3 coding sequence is TGTGCCAGCAGGCTTATTCTGAACACCGGGGAGCTGTTTTTT. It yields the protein CASRLILNTGELFF.

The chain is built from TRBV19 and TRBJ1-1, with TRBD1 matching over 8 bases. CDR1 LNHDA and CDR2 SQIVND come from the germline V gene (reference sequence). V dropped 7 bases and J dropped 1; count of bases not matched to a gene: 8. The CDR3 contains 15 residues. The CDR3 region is CASIRQGRRNTEAFF. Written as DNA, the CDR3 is TGTGCCAGTATCCGACAGGGGAGGAGGAACACTGAAGCTTTCTTT.

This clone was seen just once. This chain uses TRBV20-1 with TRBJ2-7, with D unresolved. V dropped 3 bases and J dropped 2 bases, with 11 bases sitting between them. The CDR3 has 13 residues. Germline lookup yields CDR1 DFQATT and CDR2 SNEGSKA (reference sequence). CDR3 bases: TGCAGTGCTAGTCAACCAGCAGCCTACGAGCAGTACTTC. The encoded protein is CSASQPAAYEQYF.

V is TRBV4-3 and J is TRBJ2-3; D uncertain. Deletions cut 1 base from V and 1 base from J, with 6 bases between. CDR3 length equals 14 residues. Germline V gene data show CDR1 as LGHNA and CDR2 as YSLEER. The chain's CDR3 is CASSQGTGTDTQYF. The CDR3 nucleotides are TGCGCCAGCAGCCAAGGCACAGGCACAGATACGCAGTATTTT.

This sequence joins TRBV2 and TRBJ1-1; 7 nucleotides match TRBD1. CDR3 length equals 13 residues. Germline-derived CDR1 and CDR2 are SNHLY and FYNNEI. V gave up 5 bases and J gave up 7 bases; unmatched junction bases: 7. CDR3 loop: CASSYVGTDEAFF. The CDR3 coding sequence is TGTGCCAGCAGTTACGTGGGGACAGATGAAGCTTTCTTT.

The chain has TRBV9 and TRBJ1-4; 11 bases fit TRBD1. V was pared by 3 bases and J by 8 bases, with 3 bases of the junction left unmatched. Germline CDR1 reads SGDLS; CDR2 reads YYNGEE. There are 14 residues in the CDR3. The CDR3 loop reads CASSGGTGGEKLFF. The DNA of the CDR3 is TGTGCCAGCAGCGGAGGGACAGGGGGAGAAAAACTGTTTTTT.

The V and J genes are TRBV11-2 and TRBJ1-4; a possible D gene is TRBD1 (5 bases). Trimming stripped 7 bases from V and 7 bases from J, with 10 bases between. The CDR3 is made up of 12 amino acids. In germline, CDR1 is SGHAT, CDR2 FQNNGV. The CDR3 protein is CASTPRGEKLFF. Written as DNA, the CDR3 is TGTGCCAGCACCCCGAGGGGTGAAAAACTGTTTTTT.

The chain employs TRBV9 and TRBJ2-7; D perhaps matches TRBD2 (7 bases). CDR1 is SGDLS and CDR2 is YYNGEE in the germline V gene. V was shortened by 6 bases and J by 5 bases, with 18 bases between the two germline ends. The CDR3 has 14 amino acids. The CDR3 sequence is CASNLGGDLDEQYF. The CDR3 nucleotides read TGTGCCAGCAACCTAGGGGGGGACCTGGACGAGCAGTACTTC. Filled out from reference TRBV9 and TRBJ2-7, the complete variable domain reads DSGVTQTPKHLITATGQRVTLRCSPRSGDLSVYWYQQSLDQGLQFLIQYYNGEERAKGNILERFSAQQFPDLHSELNLSSLELGDSALYFCASNLGGDLDEQYFGPGTRLTVT.

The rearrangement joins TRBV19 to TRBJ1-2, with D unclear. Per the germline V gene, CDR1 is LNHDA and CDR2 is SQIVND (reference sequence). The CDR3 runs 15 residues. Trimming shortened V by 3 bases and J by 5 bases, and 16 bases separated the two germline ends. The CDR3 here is CASSIGLGWGYGYTF. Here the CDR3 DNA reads TGTGCCAGTAGTATCGGGCTGGGTTGGGGATATGGCTACACCTTC.

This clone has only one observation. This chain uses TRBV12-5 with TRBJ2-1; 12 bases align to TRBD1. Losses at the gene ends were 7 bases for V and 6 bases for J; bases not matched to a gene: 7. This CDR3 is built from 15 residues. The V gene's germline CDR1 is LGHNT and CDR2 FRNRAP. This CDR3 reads CASEQGQGAVNEQFF. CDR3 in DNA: TGTGCTAGTGAGCAGGGACAGGGGGCAGTCAATGAGCAGTTCTTC.

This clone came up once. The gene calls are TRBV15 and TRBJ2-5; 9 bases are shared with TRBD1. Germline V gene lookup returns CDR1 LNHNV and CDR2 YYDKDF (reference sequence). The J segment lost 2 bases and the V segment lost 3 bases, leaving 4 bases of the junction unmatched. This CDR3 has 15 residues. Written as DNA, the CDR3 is TGTGCCACCAGCAGCTTTGGGACAGGGCAAGAGACCCAGTACTTC. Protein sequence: CATSSFGTGQETQYF.

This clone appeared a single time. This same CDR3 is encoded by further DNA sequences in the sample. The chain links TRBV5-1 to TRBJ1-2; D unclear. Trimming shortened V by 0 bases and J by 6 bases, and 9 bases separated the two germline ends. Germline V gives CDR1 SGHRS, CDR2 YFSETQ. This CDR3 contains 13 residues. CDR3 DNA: TGCGCCAGCAGCTTGGACGGGGAGGATGGCTACACCTTC. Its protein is CASSLDGEDGYTF.

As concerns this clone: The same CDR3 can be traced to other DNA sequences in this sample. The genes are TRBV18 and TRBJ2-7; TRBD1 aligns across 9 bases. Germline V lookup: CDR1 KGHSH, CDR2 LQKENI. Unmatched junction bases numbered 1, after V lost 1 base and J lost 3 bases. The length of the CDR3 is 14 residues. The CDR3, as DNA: TGTGCCAGCTCACCACGGGACAGGGACTACGAGCAGTACTTC. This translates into CASSPRDRDYEQYF.

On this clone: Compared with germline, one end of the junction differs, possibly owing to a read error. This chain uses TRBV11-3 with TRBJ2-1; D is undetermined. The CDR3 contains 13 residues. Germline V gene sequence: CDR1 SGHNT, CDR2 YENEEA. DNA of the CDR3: TGTGCCAGCAGCTTAGCTTCCTTCAATGAGCAGTTCTTC. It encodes CASSLASFNEQFF.

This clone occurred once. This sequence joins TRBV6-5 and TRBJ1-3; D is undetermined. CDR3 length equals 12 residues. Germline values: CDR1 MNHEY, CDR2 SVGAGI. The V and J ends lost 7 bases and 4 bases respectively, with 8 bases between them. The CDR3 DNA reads TGTGCCAGCAAAGAGGGCGGAAACACCATATATTTT. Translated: CASKEGGNTIYF.

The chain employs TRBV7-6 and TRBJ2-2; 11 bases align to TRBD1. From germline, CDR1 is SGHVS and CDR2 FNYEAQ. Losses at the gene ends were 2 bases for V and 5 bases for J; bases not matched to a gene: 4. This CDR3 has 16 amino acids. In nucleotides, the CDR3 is TGTGCCAGCAGCTTAAGGACAGGGGGCAATACCGGGGAGCTGTTTTTT. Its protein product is CASSLRTGGNTGELFF. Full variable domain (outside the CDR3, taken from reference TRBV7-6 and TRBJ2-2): GAGVSQSPRYKVTKRGQDVALRCDPISGHVSLYWYRQALGQGPEFLTYFNYEAQQDKSGLPNDRFSAERPEGSISTLTIQRTEQRDSAMYRCASSLRTGGNTGELFFGEGSRLTVL.

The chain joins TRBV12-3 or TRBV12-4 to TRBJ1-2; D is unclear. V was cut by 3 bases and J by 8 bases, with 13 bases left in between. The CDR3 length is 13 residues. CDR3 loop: CASSFGRQVGYTF. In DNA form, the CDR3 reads TGTGCCAGCAGTTTCGGTAGACAAGTAGGCTACACCTTC.

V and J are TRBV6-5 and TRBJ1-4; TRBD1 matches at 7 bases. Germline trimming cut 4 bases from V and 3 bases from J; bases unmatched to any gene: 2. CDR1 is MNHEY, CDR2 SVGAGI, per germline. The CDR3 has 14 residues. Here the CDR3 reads CASSSRGANEKLFF. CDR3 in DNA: TGTGCCAGCAGTTCCAGGGGGGCTAATGAAAAACTGTTTTTT.